Listed here are 22 T cell receptor beta chains from one sample, sequenced in a study of cytomegalovirus exposure and HLA in healthy donors (dated by TCRdb to about 2017). Library preparation used the immunoSEQ multiplex PCR assay. A mixture of 60 forward primers for TCR Vbeta segments and 13 reverse primers for TCR Jbeta segments was used in the multiplex PCR. The clones in this table, taken by TCRdb from immuneACCESS, are in-frame only. Not every clone is retained; where verified, under half of the shortfall comes from an unresolved V gene, and the cause of the rest is unknown. The sample data list around 110,000 clones, and more than 65% of these were observed just once. Of the sample, under 7.5% falls within the top ten clones. Specimen: PBMCs. The receptors were gathered from a woman in her fifties or sixties in good health and CMV-seropositive.

The chain links TRBV29-1 to TRBJ2-5; the match to TRBD1 covers 7 bases. Germline lookup yields CDR1 SQVTM and CDR2 ANQGSEA. After removal of 7 bases from V and 5 bases from J, the junction contained 7 bases not matched to a gene. The CDR3 extends over 12 amino acids. CDR3 bases: TGCAGCGGCTTTGAGGGGGCTGAGACCCAGTACTTC. Translation: CSGFEGAETQYF.

The chain has TRBV27 and TRBJ2-6, with D uncertain. V gave up 5 bases and J gave up 4 bases, with 6 bases separating them. The CDR3 runs 13 residues. Germline values: CDR1 MNHEY, CDR2 SMNVEV (reference sequence). The CDR3 coding sequence is TGTGCCAGCAGTATGAGGGGGGCCAACGTCCTGACTTTC. It specifies CASSMRGANVLTF.

The chain has TRBV10-3 and TRBJ2-7; the match to TRBD1 covers 8 bases. V gave up 6 bases and J gave up 3 bases; unmatched junction bases: 1. Germline CDR1 ENHRY, CDR2 SYGVKD. CDR3 size: 12 residues. CDR3 sequence: CAISGQGYEQYF. The CDR3 region has the DNA TGTGCCATCAGCGGACAGGGCTACGAGCAGTACTTC.

The chain couples TRBV28 to TRBJ1-6; D is uncertain. The germline gives CDR1 MDHEN, CDR2 SYDVKM. V was cut by 3 bases and J by 7 bases, with 16 bases left in between. This CDR3 spans 16 amino acids. The CDR3 coding sequence is TGTGCCAGCAGTTTTTCCTGGGGAGTAAGGAATTCACCCCTCCACTTT. It yields the protein CASSFSWGVRNSPLHF.

The chain links TRBV14 to TRBJ1-2; D gene uncertain. The CDR3 is 15 residues long. V shed 0 bases and J shed 8 bases, with 16 bases lying between them. Germline CDR1 and CDR2: SGHDN and FVKESK. The CDR3 is CASSQELPGNRGYTF. The CDR3 DNA sequence: TGTGCCAGCAGCCAAGAACTGCCCGGTAACCGAGGCTACACCTTC.

J is TRBJ2-7 and V is TRBV7-6, with 7 positions matching TRBD1. The germline V gene has CDR1 SGHVS and CDR2 FNYEAQ. The V segment lost 4 bases and the J segment 0 bases; nucleotides outside the gene matches: 12. There are 17 residues in the CDR3. CDR3 sequence: CASSSVFADRSSYEQYF. As DNA, the CDR3 is TGTGCCAGCAGCTCCGTGTTCGCGGACAGGAGCTCCTACGAGCAGTACTTC.

V usage is TRBV7-9 and J usage is TRBJ1-5; 7 positions match TRBD1. Germline assignment: CDR1 SEHNR and CDR2 FQNEAQ (reference sequence). The CDR3 is 16 amino acids. V shed 1 base, J shed 0 bases, and the junction held 3 bases outside the gene matches. The chain's CDR3 is CASSLEGGSSNQPQHF. The DNA for the CDR3 is TGTGCCAGCAGCTTAGAAGGGGGCAGTAGCAATCAGCCCCAGCATTTT. Complete variable domain (other parts from reference TRBV7-9 and TRBJ1-5): DTGVSQNPRHKITKRGQNVTFRCDPISEHNRLYWYRQTLGQGPEFLTYFQNEAQLEKSRLLSDRFSAERPKGSFSTLEIQRTEQGDSAMYLCASSLEGGSSNQPQHFGDGTRLSIL.

The chain employs TRBV19 and TRBJ1-1; D may be TRBD1 (6 bases). Germline V gives CDR1 LNHDA, CDR2 SQIVND (reference sequence). V dropped 5 bases and J dropped 6 bases, with 13 bases sitting between them. The CDR3 contains 13 residues. DNA for the CDR3: TGTGCCAGTAGTGAACAGGGATGTCCTGAAGCTTTCTTT. This gives the protein CASSEQGCPEAFF.

This clone was counted a few times. The V call is TRBV5-1, the J call TRBJ2-5; 9 bases are a match to TRBD1. Germline CDR1 and CDR2: SGHRS and YFSETQ. Trimming removed 3 bases from V and 3 bases from J; junction bases left unmatched: 9. The CDR3 runs 16 residues. CDR3 nucleotides: TGCGCCAGCAGCTCTCTTGGACAGGGGAGGGAAGAGACCCAGTACTTC. Its translation: CASSSLGQGREETQYF.

This clone was observed a handful of times. V gene TRBV5-1 combines with J gene TRBJ2-7; D might be TRBD1 (6 bases). CDR1 is SGHRS, CDR2 YFSETQ, per germline. CDR3 length: 14 residues. The V and J ends lost 4 bases and 1 base respectively, with 12 bases between them. CDR3 sequence reads: CASSPRDTSYEQYF. The CDR3 coding sequence is TGCGCCAGCAGCCCACGGGACACTTCCTACGAGCAGTACTTC.

The J gene is TRBJ1-6, the V gene TRBV9; D is unresolved. Per the germline V gene, CDR1 is SGDLS and CDR2 is YYNGEE. Deletions cut 1 base from V and 0 bases from J, with 8 bases between. The CDR3 is 16 residues long. The CDR3 DNA sequence: TGTGCCAGCAGCGTACATAGGAGCTCCTATAATTCACCCCTCCACTTT. As protein: CASSVHRSSYNSPLHF.

The gene calls are TRBV7-9 and TRBJ2-7; 7 bases are a match to TRBD1. CDR3 size: 14 residues. V shed 5 bases, J shed 2 bases, and the junction held 6 bases outside the gene matches. From germline, CDR1 is SEHNR and CDR2 FQNEAQ (reference sequence). CDR3 DNA: TGTGCCAGCAGCCAGTCAGGGGGTCCCTACGAGCAGTACTTC. It yields the protein CASSQSGGPYEQYF. Based on the CDR3 plus reference TRBV7-9 and TRBJ2-7, the full variable domain is DTGVSQNPRHKITKRGQNVTFRCDPISEHNRLYWYRQTLGQGPEFLTYFQNEAQLEKSRLLSDRFSAERPKGSFSTLEIQRTEQGDSAMYLCASSQSGGPYEQYFGPGTRLTVT.

J is TRBJ1-1 and V is TRBV28; 8 bases match TRBD1. Germline CDR1 is MDHEN and CDR2 is SYDVKM. The CDR3 length is 14 residues. V lost 9 bases and J lost 5; bases outside the gene matches: 11. The CDR3 region has the DNA TGTGCCAGTCTTATAGGACAGGGAGGGACTGAAGCTTTCTTT. As protein: CASLIGQGGTEAFF.

The rearrangement links TRBV28 to TRBJ1-6, with D perhaps matching TRBD1 (6 bases). The CDR3 sequence is 17 residues long. Germline CDR1 reads MDHEN; CDR2 reads SYDVKM. Trimming stripped 7 bases from V and 1 base from J, with 17 bases between. The CDR3 DNA sequence: TGTGCCAGCACCCTACAGGGTACTAGGTCCTATAATTCACCCCTCCACTTT. This gives the protein CASTLQGTRSYNSPLHF.

In its sample, this clone was seen once. This sequence joins TRBV6-1 and TRBJ1-5, with D possibly TRBD1 on 6 matching bases. Trimming stripped 5 bases from V and 5 bases from J, with 13 bases between. The CDR3 is made up of 14 amino acids. Germline V gives CDR1 MNHNS, CDR2 SASEGT. The DNA of the CDR3 is TGTGCCAGCAGTCCCACAGGGTTAGATCAGCCCCAGCATTTT. Translated, it gives CASSPTGLDQPQHF.

The rearrangement joins TRBV28 to TRBJ2-1; TRBD2 matches at 7 bases. Losses at the gene ends were 10 bases for V and 0 bases for J; bases not matched to a gene: 12. This CDR3 region has 16 residues. Germline V gene lookup returns CDR1 MDHEN and CDR2 SYDVKM. The CDR3 bases are TGTGCCACACACCCCCTGGCTAGCGGCTCCTACAATGAGCAGTTCTTC. Translating gives CATHPLASGSYNEQFF.

This chain links TRBV27 with TRBJ2-4, with TRBD2 matching over 8 bases. CDR3 size: 15 residues. Trimming cost V 5 bases and J 2 bases; bases outside gene matches: 5. Per germline, CDR1 MNHEY and CDR2 SMNVEV (reference sequence). CDR3 in DNA: TGTGCCAGCAGTCCCGGGGGGGGAACCAAAAACATTCAGTACTTC. Its translation is CASSPGGGTKNIQYF.

The chain employs TRBV15 and TRBJ1-5, with D perhaps matching TRBD1 (5 bases). The V end lost 4 bases, the J end lost 3 bases, and 16 bases lay between the germline ends. The germline V gene encodes CDR1 LNHNV and CDR2 YYDKDF (reference sequence). The CDR3 has 16 amino acids. The CDR3 protein is CATSIDSPFINQPQHF. CDR3 DNA: TGTGCCACCAGCATCGACAGCCCGTTTATCAATCAGCCCCAGCATTTT.

The CDR3 region is CASSVVGQNTEAFF. CDR3 nucleotides: TGTGCCAGCAGCGTAGTCGGACAGAACACTGAAGCTTTCTTT. The rearrangement uses TRBV9 and TRBJ1-1; possibly TRBD1 for D (5 bases). Trimming took off 0 bases at V and 1 base at J, with 7 bases between the two ends. CDR1 and CDR2 from the germline V gene are SGDLS and YYNGEE. This CDR3 has 14 residues.

The sample holds a few counts of this clone. The chain carries TRBV9 and TRBJ2-3, with D perhaps TRBD2 (6 bases). This CDR3 region has 16 residues. Germline values: CDR1 SGDLS, CDR2 YYNGEE. V was cut by 3 bases and J by 3 bases, with 17 bases left in between. Written as DNA, the CDR3 is TGTGCCAGCAGCGGGCGGGGCGGGACGGGGACAGATACGCAGTATTTT. Translating it yields CASSGRGGTGTDTQYF. Full variable domain (outside the CDR3, taken from reference TRBV9 and TRBJ2-3): DSGVTQTPKHLITATGQRVTLRCSPRSGDLSVYWYQQSLDQGLQFLIQYYNGEERAKGNILERFSAQQFPDLHSELNLSSLELGDSALYFCASSGRGGTGTDTQYFGPGTRLTVL.

J is TRBJ2-7 and V is TRBV7-9, with 11 bases identical to TRBD2. Germline CDR1 reads SEHNR; CDR2 reads FQNEAQ (reference sequence). CDR3 length: 15 amino acids. With V trimmed by 5 bases and J by 3 bases, 6 bases remained unmatched. CDR3 protein: CASSPGTSGLYEQYF. The CDR3 region has the DNA TGTGCCAGCAGCCCCGGGACTAGCGGCCTCTACGAGCAGTACTTC.

V usage is TRBV18 and J usage is TRBJ2-5, with 8 bases identical to TRBD1. J lost 4 bases, V lost 6 bases, and 7 bases had no gene match. CDR1 is KGHSH and CDR2 is LQKENI in the germline V gene. CDR3 size: 14 residues. The CDR3 reads CASSPAGGGETQYF. CDR3 nucleotides: TGTGCCAGCTCCCCCGCAGGGGGCGGAGAGACCCAGTACTTC.